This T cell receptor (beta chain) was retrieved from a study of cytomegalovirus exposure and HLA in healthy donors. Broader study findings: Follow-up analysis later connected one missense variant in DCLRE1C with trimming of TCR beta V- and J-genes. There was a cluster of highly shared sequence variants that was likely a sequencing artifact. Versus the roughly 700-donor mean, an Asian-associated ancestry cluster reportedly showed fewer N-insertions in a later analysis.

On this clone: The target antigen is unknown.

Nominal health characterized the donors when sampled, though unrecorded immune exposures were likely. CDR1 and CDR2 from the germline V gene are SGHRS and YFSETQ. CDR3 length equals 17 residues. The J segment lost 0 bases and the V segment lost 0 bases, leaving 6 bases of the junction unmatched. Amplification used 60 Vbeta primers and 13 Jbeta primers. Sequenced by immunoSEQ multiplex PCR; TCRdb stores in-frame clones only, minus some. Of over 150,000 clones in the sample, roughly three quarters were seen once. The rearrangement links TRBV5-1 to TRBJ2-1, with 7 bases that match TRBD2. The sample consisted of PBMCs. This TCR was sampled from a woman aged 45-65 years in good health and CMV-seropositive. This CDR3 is CASSLVGGGSSYNEQFF. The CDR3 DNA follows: TGCGCCAGCAGCTTGGTTGGCGGGGGAAGCTCCTACAATGAGCAGTTCTTC.